What follows describes a single T cell receptor beta chain. This sample was included in a study of Ad26.COV2.S vaccination and SARS-CoV-2 variants. Study-level information: A COV1001 Ad26.COV2.S trial-arm participant provided the sample. Intramuscular Ad26.COV2.S at 5x10^10 or 1x10^11 viral particles.

Profiled with immunoSEQ multiplex PCR; TCRdb holds only in-frame clones, not every one. The sample has some 300,000 clones, around four fifths seen once. Germline V gene data show CDR1 as LGHNA and CDR2 as YNFKEQ. There are 16 residues in the CDR3. J lost 0 bases, V lost 4 bases, and 6 bases had no gene match. Treatment meaning: about 20 received Ad26.COV2.S at low or high dose, single or two shots; about 5 received placebo; per-sample allocation not given. Samples analyzed were those drawn on day 63 after the first vaccine or placebo injection. Donor was an adult aged 18-55 years in Boston. The chain joins TRBV4-2 to TRBJ1-5; 7 nucleotides match TRBD1. The specimen comprised peripheral blood, sampled in a trial of Ad26.COV2.S vaccine versus placebo. This TCR was sampled from a person between 18 and 60 years old who received the Ad26.COV2.S COVID-19 vaccine or a placebo. CDR3: CASSPGTALSNQPQHF. The CDR3 DNA reads TGTGCCAGCAGCCCCGGGACAGCCCTTAGCAATCAGCCCCAGCATTTT.